Listed below are T cell receptor beta chains from one sample, sequenced in a study of T cells in Graves' hyperthyroidism and ophthalmopathy. TCRdb called the multiplex PCR reads again in MiXCR, with one record for every CDR3 protein. This sample has a few hundred thousand distinct CDR3 sequences, with less than 20% found just once. What was sequenced was blood. Every receptor here comes from a man aged 18 to 35 with Graves' ophthalmopathy. Each CDR3 is given with its conserved first and last residue. Each record gives: J gene, D gene, clone size, V gene, CDR3 protein, CDR3 DNA. D genes are given only for firm matches. A clone size is listed for some rows: how often the clone was seen (once, few, many), or a class if it is expanded.

J gene: TRBJ2-3; D gene: -; clone size: many; V gene: TRBV10-3; CDR3 protein: CAIRGRNSSTDTQYF; CDR3 DNA: TGTGCCATCAGGGGGCGGAACTCTAGCACAGATACGCAGTATTTT
J gene: TRBJ1-1; D gene: -; clone size: -; V gene: TRBV9; CDR3 protein: CASSKTGLDTEAFF; CDR3 DNA: TGTGCCAGCAGCAAAACAGGGTTGGACACTGAAGCTTTCTTT
J gene: TRBJ2-1; D gene: TRBD2; clone size: -; V gene: TRBV9; CDR3 protein: CASSVDSSGGASNEQFF; CDR3 DNA: TGTGCCAGCAGCGTAGATAGTAGCGGGGGGGCGAGCAATGAGCAGTTCTTC
J gene: TRBJ2-1; D gene: TRBD2; clone size: many; V gene: TRBV6-2/TRBV6-3; CDR3 protein: CASSSRLAEQFF; CDR3 DNA: TGTGCCAGCAGTTCCAGACTAGCTGAGCAGTTCTTC
J gene: TRBJ2-6; D gene: TRBD1; clone size: -; V gene: TRBV15; CDR3 protein: CATSRQGQGLGGTNVLTF; CDR3 DNA: TGTGCCACCAGCAGACAGGGACAGGGTTTAGGAGGGACCAACGTCCTGACTTTC
J gene: TRBJ2-1; D gene: TRBD2; clone size: -; V gene: TRBV19; CDR3 protein: CASSIGASGYEQFF; CDR3 DNA: TGTGCCAGTAGTATAGGTGCTAGCGGGTATGAGCAGTTCTTC
J gene: TRBJ1-6; D gene: TRBD1; clone size: -; V gene: TRBV13; CDR3 protein: CASGLDRDNSPLHF; CDR3 DNA: TGTGCCAGCGGCTTGGACAGGGACAATTCACCCCTCCACTTT
J gene: TRBJ1-3; D gene: -; clone size: few; V gene: TRBV12-3/TRBV12-4; CDR3 protein: CASRSGGRGNTIYF; CDR3 DNA: TGTGCCAGCAGGAGCGGGGGTAGGGGAAACACCATATATTTT
J gene: TRBJ2-7; D gene: -; clone size: -; V gene: TRBV12-3/TRBV12-4; CDR3 protein: CASSLGRGADEQYF; CDR3 DNA: TGTGCCAGCAGCCTCGGGCGAGGGGCTGACGAGCAGTACTTC
J gene: TRBJ1-1; D gene: -; clone size: many; V gene: TRBV3-1; CDR3 protein: CASSHGTVLMNTEAFF; CDR3 DNA: TGTGCCAGCAGCCATGGGACGGTTCTGATGAACACTGAAGCTTTCTTT
J gene: TRBJ2-5; D gene: -; clone size: few; V gene: TRBV5-1; CDR3 protein: CASSLSPSETQYF; CDR3 DNA: TGCGCCAGCAGCTTGAGCCCCTCGGAGACCCAGTACTTC
J gene: TRBJ2-1; D gene: TRBD1; clone size: -; V gene: TRBV5-1; CDR3 protein: CASSLGTAGSYNEQFF; CDR3 DNA: TGCGCCAGCAGCCTCGGGACAGCCGGCTCCTACAATGAGCAGTTCTTC
J gene: TRBJ2-1; D gene: TRBD2; clone size: few; V gene: TRBV7-9; CDR3 protein: CASSRDSSGGRVNEQFF; CDR3 DNA: TGTGCCAGCAGTCGGGACTCTAGCGGGGGCCGGGTAAATGAGCAGTTCTTC
J gene: TRBJ2-1; D gene: -; clone size: -; V gene: TRBV12-5; CDR3 protein: CASGLNTVKQFF; CDR3 DNA: TGTGCTAGTGGTTTGAATACGGTGAAGCAGTTCTTC
J gene: TRBJ2-7; D gene: -; clone size: -; V gene: TRBV5-1; CDR3 protein: CASSWSRGGLREQYF; CDR3 DNA: TGCGCCAGCAGCTGGAGCAGGGGCGGGCTGCGAGAGCAGTACTTC
J gene: TRBJ2-2; D gene: -; clone size: -; V gene: TRBV18; CDR3 protein: CASSRPQGELFF; CDR3 DNA: TGTGCCAGCTCACGCCCCCAGGGGGAGCTGTTTTTT
J gene: TRBJ1-1; D gene: -; clone size: many; V gene: TRBV12-3/TRBV12-4; CDR3 protein: CASSFSVGAEAFF; CDR3 DNA: TGTGCCAGCAGTTTCAGCGTCGGAGCTGAAGCTTTCTTT